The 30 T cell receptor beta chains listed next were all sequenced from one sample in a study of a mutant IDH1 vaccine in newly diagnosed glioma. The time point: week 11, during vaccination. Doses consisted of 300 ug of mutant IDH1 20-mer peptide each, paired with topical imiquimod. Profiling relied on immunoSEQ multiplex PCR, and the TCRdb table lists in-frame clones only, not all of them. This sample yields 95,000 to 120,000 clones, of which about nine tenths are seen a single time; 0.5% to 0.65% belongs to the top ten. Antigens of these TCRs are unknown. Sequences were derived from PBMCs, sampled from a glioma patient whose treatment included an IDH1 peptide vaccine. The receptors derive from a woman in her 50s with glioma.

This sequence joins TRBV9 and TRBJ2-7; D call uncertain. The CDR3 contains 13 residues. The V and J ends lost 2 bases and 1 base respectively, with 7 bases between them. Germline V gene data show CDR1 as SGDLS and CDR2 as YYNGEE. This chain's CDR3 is CASSVDLSYEQYF. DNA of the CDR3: TGTGCCAGCAGCGTCGACCTGTCCTACGAGCAGTACTTC. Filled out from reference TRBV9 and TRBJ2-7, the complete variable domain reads DSGVTQTPKHLITATGQRVTLRCSPRSGDLSVYWYQQSLDQGLQFLIQYYNGEERAKGNILERFSAQQFPDLHSELNLSSLELGDSALYFCASSVDLSYEQYFGPGTRLTVT.

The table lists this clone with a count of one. The CDR3 nucleotides are TGCGCCAGCAGCGGCACTAGCGGGAGGGGCTATGAGCAGTTCTTC. It codes for CASSGTSGRGYEQFF. The chain carries TRBV5-1 and TRBJ2-1; 13 nucleotides match TRBD2. V lost 4 bases and J lost 8; bases outside the gene matches: 6. Germline loops: CDR1 SGHRS, CDR2 YFSETQ. This CDR3 contains 15 residues.

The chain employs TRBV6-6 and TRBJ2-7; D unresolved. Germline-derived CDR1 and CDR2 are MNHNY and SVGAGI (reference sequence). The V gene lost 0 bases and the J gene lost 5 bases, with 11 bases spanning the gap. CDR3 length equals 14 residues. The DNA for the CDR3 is TGTGCCAGCAGTTACTCGATGGGTTTCAACGAGCAGTACTTC. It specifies CASSYSMGFNEQYF.

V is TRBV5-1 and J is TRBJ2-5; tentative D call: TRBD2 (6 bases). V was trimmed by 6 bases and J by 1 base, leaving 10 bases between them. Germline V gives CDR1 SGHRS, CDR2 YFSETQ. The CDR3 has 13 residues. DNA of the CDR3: TGCGCCAGCATCGGAGGGTCCCAAGAGACCCAGTACTTC. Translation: CASIGGSQETQYF.

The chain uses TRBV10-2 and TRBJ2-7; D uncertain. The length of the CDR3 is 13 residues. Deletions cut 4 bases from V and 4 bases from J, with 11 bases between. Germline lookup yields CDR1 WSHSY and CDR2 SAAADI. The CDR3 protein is CASSGNGGYEQYF. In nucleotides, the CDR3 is TGCGCCAGCAGTGGAAACGGTGGTTACGAGCAGTACTTC.

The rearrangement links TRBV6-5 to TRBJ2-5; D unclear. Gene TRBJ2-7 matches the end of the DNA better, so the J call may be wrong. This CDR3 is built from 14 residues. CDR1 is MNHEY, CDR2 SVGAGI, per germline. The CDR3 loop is CASSYSGRAHEQYF. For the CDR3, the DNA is TGTGCCAGCAGTTACTCGGGTCGGGCCCACGAGCAGTACTTC.

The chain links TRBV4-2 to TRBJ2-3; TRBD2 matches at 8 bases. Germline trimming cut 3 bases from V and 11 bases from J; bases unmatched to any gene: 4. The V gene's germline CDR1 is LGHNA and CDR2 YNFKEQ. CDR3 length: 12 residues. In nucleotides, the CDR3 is TGTGCCAGCAGCCAGGAAAGCGGGAGGCAGTATTTT. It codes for CASSQESGRQYF.

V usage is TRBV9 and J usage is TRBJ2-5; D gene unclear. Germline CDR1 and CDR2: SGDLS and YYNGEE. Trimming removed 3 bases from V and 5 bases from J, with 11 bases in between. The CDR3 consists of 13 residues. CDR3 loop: CASSGRSFETQYF. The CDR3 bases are TGTGCCAGCAGCGGAAGGAGTTTCGAGACCCAGTACTTC.

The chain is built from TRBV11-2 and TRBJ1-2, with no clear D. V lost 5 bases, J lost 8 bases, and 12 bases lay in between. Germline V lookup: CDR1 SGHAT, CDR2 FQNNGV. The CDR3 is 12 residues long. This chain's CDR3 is CASSTSKVGYTF. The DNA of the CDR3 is TGTGCCAGCAGCACGAGCAAAGTGGGCTACACCTTC.

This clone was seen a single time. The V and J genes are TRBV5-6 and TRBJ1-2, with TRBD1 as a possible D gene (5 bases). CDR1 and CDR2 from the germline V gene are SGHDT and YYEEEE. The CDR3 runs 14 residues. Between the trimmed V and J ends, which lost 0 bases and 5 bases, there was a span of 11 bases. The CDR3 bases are TGTGCCAGCAGCTTGGGACAGACACTATATGGCTACACCTTC. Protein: CASSLGQTLYGYTF.

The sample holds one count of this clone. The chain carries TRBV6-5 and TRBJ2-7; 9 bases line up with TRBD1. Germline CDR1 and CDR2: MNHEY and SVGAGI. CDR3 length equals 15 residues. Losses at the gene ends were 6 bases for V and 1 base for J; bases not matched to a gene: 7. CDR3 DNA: TGTGCCAGCAGATCCGGGACAGGGTCTTCCTACGAGCAGTACTTC. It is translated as CASRSGTGSSYEQYF.

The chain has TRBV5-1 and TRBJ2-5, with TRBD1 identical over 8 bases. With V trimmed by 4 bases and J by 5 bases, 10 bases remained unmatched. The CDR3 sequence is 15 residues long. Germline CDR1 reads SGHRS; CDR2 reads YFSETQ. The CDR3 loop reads CASSITGGLWETQYF. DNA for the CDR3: TGCGCCAGCAGCATTACAGGGGGTCTATGGGAGACCCAGTACTTC.

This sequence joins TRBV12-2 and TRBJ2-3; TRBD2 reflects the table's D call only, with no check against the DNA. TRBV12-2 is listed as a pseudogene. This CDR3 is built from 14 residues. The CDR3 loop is CASPKGLAIDTQYF. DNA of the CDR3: TGTGCAAGCCCGAAGGGACTAGCAATAGATACGCAGTATTTT.

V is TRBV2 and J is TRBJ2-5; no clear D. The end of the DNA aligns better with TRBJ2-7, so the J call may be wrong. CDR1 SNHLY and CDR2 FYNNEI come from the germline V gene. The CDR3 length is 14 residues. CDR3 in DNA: TGTGCCAGCAGTGAAGGGCTACTAATCTACGAGCAGTACTTC. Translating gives CASSEGLLIYEQYF.

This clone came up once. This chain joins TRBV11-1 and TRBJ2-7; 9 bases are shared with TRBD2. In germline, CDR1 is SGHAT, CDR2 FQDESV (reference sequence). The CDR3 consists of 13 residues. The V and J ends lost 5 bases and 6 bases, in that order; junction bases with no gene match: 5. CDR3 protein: CASSHGLAREQYF. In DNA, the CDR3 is TGTGCCAGCAGCCACGGACTAGCGCGCGAGCAGTACTTC.

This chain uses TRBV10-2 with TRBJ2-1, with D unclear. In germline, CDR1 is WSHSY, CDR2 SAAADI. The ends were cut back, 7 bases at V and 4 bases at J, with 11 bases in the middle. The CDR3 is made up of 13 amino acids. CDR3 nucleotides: TGCGCCAGCAAGGAGACTCATTACAATGAGCAGTTCTTC. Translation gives CASKETHYNEQFF.

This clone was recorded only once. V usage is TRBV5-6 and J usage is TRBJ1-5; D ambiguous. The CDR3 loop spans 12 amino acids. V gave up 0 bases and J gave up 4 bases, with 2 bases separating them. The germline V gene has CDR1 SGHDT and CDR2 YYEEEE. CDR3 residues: CASSLGNQPQHF. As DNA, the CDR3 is TGTGCCAGCAGCTTGGGGAATCAGCCCCAGCATTTT.

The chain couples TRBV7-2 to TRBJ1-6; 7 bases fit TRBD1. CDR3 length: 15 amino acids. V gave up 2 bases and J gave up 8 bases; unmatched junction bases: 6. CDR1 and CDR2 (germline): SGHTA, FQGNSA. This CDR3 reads CASSLTGTAYSPLHF. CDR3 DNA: TGTGCCAGCAGCTTAACCGGGACAGCATATTCACCCCTCCACTTT. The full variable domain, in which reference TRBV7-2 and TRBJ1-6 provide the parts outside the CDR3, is GAGVSQSPSNKVTEKGKDVELRCDPISGHTALYWYRQSLGQGLEFLIYFQGNSAPDKSGLPSDRFSAERTGGSVSTLTIQRTQQEDSAVYLCASSLTGTAYSPLHFGNGTRLTVT.

DNA for the CDR3: TGCGCCAGCAGCTTGGGGGTGGGGACTGAAGCTTTCTTT. As protein: CASSLGVGTEAFF. The J gene is TRBJ1-1, the V gene TRBV5-1; D is ambiguous. Germline V gives CDR1 SGHRS, CDR2 YFSETQ. The CDR3 is made up of 13 amino acids. V lost 0 bases to trimming and J lost 5 bases, with 8 bases between them. The entire variable domain, with the rest obtained from reference TRBV5-1 and TRBJ1-1, is as follows: KAGVTQTPRYLIKTRGQQVTLSCSPISGHRSVSWYQQTPGQGLQFLFEYFSETQRNKGNFPGRFSGRQFSNSRSEMNVSTLELGDSALYLCASSLGVGTEAFFGQGTRLTVV.

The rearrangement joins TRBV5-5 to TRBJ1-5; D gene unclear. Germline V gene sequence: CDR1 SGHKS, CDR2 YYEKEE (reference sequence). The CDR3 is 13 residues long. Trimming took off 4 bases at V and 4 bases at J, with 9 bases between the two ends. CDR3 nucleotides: TGTGCCAGCAGCGTCGACTGGAATCAGCCCCAGCATTTT. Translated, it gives CASSVDWNQPQHF.

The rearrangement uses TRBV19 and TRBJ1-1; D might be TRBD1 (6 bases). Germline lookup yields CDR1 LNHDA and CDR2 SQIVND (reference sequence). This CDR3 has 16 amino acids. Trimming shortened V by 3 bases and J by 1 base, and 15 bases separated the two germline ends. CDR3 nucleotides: TGTGCCAGTAGTATCGCTCCACAGGGTTGGAACACTGAAGCTTTCTTT. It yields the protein CASSIAPQGWNTEAFF. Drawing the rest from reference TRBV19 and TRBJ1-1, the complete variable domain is DGGITQSPKYLFRKEGQNVTLSCEQNLNHDAMYWYRQDPGQGLRLIYYSQIVNDFQKGDIAEGYSVSREKKESFPLTVTSAQKNPTAFYLCASSIAPQGWNTEAFFGQGTRLTVV.

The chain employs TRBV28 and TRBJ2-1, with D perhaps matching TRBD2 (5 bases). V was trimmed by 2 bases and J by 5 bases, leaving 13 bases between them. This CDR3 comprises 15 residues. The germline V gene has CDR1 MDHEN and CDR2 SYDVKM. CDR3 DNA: TGTGCCAGCAGTTTAGGTGAGGGCGCGCACAATGAGCAGTTCTTC. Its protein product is CASSLGEGAHNEQFF.

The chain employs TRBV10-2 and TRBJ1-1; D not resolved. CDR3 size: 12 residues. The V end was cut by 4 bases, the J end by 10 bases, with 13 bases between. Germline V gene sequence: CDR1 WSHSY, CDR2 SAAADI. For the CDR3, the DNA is TGCGCCAGCAGTGTGCTATGGGAGCGAGCTTTCTTT. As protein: CASSVLWERAFF.

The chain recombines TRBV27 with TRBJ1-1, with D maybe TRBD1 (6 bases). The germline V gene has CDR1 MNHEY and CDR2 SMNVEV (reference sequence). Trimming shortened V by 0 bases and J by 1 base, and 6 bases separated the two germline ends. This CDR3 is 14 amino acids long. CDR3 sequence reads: CASSLSGANTEAFF. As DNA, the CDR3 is TGTGCCAGCAGTTTATCGGGGGCGAACACTGAAGCTTTCTTT.

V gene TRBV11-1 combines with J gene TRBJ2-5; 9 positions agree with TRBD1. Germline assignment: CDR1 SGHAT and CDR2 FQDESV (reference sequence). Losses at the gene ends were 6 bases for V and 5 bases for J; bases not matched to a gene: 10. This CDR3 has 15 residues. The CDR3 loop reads CASRHRDRDPETQYF. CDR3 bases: TGTGCCAGCAGGCACCGGGACAGGGATCCGGAGACCCAGTACTTC.

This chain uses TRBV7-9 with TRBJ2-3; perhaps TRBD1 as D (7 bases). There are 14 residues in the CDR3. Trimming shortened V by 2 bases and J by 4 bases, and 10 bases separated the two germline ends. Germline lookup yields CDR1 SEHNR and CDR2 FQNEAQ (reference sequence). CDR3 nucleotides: TGTGCCAGCAGCTTAAGCAGGGGGGCAGATACGCAGTATTTT. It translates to CASSLSRGADTQYF.

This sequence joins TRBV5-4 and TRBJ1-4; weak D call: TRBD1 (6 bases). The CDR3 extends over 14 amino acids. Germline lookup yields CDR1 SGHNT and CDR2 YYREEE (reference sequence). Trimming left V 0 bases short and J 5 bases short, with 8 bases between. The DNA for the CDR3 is TGTGCCAGCAGCTTGGGACAGGAAAATGAAAAACTGTTTTTT. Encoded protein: CASSLGQENEKLFF.

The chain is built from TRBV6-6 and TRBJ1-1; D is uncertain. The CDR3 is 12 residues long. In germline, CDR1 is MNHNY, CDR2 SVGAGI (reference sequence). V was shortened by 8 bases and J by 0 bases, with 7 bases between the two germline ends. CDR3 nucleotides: TGTGCCAGCGAAACAATGAACACTGAAGCTTTCTTT. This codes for CASETMNTEAFF.

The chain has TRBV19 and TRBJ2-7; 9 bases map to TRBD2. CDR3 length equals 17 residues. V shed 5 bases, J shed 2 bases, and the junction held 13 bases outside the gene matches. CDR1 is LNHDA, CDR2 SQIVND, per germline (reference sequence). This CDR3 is CASSVFGALAGTYEQYF. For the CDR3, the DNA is TGTGCCAGTAGTGTCTTCGGGGCGCTAGCGGGAACCTACGAGCAGTACTTC.

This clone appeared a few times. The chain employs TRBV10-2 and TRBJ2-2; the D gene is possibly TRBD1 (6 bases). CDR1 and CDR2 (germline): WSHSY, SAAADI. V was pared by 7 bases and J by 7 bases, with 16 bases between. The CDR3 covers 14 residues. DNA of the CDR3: TGCGCCAGCAAAGGACAGCTCCGGATCGGGGAGCTGTTTTTT. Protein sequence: CASKGQLRIGELFF.